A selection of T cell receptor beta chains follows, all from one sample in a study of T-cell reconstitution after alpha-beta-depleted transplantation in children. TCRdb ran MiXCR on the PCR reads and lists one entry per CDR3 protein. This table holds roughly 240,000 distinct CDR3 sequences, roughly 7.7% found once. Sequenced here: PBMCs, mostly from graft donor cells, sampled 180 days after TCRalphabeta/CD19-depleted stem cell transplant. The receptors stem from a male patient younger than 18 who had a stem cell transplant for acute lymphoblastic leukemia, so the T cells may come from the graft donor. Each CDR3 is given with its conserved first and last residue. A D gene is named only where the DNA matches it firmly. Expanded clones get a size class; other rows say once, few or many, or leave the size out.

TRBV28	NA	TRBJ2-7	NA	CASSPWTARSSYEQYF	TGTGCCAGCAGTCCCTGGACAGCCAGGAGCTCCTACGAGCAGTACTTC
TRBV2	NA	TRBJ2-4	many	CASRGGRAPLAKNIQYF	TGTGCCAGCAGGGGGGGCCGCGCTCCGCTAGCCAAAAACATTCAGTACTTC
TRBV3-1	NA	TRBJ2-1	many	CASSPGPHNEQFF	TGTGCCAGCAGCCCGGGACCGCACAATGAGCAGTTCTTC
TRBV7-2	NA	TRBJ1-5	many	CASSSLRGKYQPQHF	TGTGCCAGCAGCTCCCTGCGAGGGAAGTATCAGCCCCAGCATTTT
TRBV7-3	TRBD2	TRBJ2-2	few	CASSLGAGLENTGELFF	TGTGCCAGCAGTCTTGGGGCGGGACTAGAAAACACCGGGGAGCTGTTTTTT
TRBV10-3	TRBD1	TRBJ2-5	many	CASQTGEGTLTETQYF	TGTGCCAGTCAAACAGGGGAAGGGACCCTAACGGAGACCCAGTACTTC
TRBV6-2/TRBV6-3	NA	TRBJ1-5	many	CASSGRDRPQHF	TGTGCCAGCAGCGGGAGGGATCGGCCCCAGCATTTT
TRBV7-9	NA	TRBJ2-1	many	CASSLGEQFF	TGTGCCAGCAGCTTAGGTGAGCAGTTCTTC
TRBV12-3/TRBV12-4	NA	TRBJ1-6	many	CASSRDGWNSPLHF	TGTGCCAGCAGCCGGGACGGATGGAATTCACCCCTCCACTTT
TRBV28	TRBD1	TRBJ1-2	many	CASSSNRGGYTF	TGTGCCAGCAGTTCTAACAGGGGGGGCTACACCTTC
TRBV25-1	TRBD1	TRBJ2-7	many	CASSEPDRENEQYF	TGTGCCAGCAGTGAACCTGACAGGGAAAACGAGCAGTACTTC
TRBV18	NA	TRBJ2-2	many	CASSPKAELFF	TGTGCCAGCTCACCAAAGGCCGAGCTGTTTTTT
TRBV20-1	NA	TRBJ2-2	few	CSARQAGRAGELFF	TGCAGTGCTAGGCAAGCAGGGAGAGCCGGGGAGCTGTTTTTT
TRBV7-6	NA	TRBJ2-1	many	CASSLVETSSYNEQFF	TGTGCCAGCAGCTTAGTTGAAACGAGCTCCTACAATGAGCAGTTCTTC
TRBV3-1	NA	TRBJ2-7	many	CASSQEGSGYEQYF	TGTGCCAGCAGCCAAGAGGGGTCGGGCTACGAGCAGTACTTC
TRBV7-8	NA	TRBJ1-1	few	CASSTAFQGMNTEAFF	TGTGCCAGCAGCACTGCATTCCAGGGTATGAACACTGAAGCTTTCTTT
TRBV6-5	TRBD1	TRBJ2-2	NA	CASSYGTGAGELFF	TGTGCCAGCAGTTACGGGACAGGGGCCGGGGAGCTGTTTTTT
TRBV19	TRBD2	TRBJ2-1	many	CASSIGGATYNEQFF	TGTGCCAGTAGTATCGGGGGGGCGACCTACAATGAGCAGTTCTTC
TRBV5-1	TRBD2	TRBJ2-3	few	CASSLGQRDDTQYF	TGCGCCAGCAGCTTGGGCCAGCGGGACGATACGCAGTATTTT
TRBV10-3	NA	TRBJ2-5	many	CAISGGIQETQYF	TGTGCCATCAGTGGCGGAATACAAGAGACCCAGTACTTC
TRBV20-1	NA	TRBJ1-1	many	CSTKNVRNSNTEAFF	TGCAGTACTAAGAATGTTCGAAATTCGAACACTGAAGCTTTCTTT
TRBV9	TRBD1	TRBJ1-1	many	CASSVSTGGVTEAFF	TGTGCCAGCAGCGTTTCCACAGGGGGCGTCACTGAAGCTTTCTTT
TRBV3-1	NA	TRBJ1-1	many	CASSQDEGPGGDTEAFF	TGTGCCAGCAGCCAAGATGAGGGCCCAGGAGGGGACACTGAAGCTTTCTTT
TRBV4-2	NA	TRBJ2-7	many	CASSQDWGGAQVYEQYF	TGTGCCAGCAGCCAAGATTGGGGGGGGGCGCAAGTCTACGAGCAGTACTTC
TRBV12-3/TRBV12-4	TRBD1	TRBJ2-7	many	CASSSHFGTGGLEQYF	TGTGCCAGCAGTTCCCACTTCGGGACAGGGGGCCTCGAGCAGTACTTC
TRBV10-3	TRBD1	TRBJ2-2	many	CAITRDRGTGELFF	TGTGCCATCACCCGGGACAGGGGCACCGGGGAGCTGTTTTTT
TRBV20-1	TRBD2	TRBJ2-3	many	CSAVGGPSGSSTDTQYF	TGCAGTGCTGTCGGCGGGCCTAGCGGGTCTAGCACAGATACGCAGTATTTT
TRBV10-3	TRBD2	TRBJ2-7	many	CAIGGKGGVFLYEQYF	TGTGCCATCGGTGGTAAGGGAGGGGTCTTTCTCTACGAGCAGTACTTC
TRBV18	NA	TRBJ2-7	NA	CASSPPGFYEQYF	TGTGCCAGCTCACCCCCGGGGTTCTACGAGCAGTACTTC
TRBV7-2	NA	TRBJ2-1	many	CASSLPKGLPFYNEQFF	TGTGCCAGCAGCTTACCGAAGGGGCTCCCGTTCTACAATGAGCAGTTCTTC
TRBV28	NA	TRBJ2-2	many	CASSFGPLPGELFF	TGTGCCAGCAGTTTTGGTCCCTTGCCCGGGGAGCTGTTTTTT
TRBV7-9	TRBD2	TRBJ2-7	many	CASSPGLAGSLSSYEQYF	TGTGCCAGCAGCCCCGGACTAGCGGGGTCGTTATCTTCCTACGAGCAGTACTTC
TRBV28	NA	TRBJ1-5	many	CASSLLGRVQGGNQPQHF	TGTGCCAGCAGTTTATTAGGCAGGGTCCAGGGCGGCAATCAGCCCCAGCATTTT
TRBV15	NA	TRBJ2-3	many	CATSRGNTRTDTQYF	TGTGCCACCAGCAGAGGGAACACTCGCACAGATACGCAGTATTTT
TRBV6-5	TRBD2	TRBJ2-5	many	CASSYASGRVRETQYF	TGTGCCAGCAGTTATGCTAGCGGGAGGGTACGGGAGACCCAGTACTTC
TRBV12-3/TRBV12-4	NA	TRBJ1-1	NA	CASSFLGGGLPEPFF	TGTGCCAGCAGTTTCCTAGGGGGGGGGCTGCCTGAACCTTTCTTT
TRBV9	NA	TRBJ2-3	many	CASSTLSQDTQYF	TGTGCCAGCAGCACCTTATCCCAAGATACGCAGTATTTT
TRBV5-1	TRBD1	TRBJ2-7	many	CASSLEVGTDLYEQYF	TGCGCCAGCAGCTTGGAGGTCGGGACAGACCTCTACGAGCAGTACTTC
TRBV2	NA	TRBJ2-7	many	CASSEQEGYEQYF	TGTGCCAGCAGTGAACAGGAGGGCTACGAGCAGTACTTC
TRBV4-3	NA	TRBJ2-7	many	CASSQERGSPTYEQYF	TGCGCCAGCAGCCAAGAGAGGGGGAGCCCCACCTACGAGCAGTACTTC
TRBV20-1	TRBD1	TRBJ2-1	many	CSPRDRGSIVPFF	TGCAGTCCCCGGGACAGGGGGTCTATAGTCCCGTTCTTC
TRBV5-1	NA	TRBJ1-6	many	CASRDGYNSPLHF	TGCGCCAGCAGGGACGGATATAATTCACCCCTCCACTTT
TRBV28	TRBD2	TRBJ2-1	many	CASSLTPGYLAVIDEQFF	TGTGCCAGCAGTTTAACCCCTGGTTACCTAGCGGTGATCGATGAGCAGTTCTTC
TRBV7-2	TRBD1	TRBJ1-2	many	CASSLGGGQGPNYGYTF	TGTGCCAGCAGCTTAGGAGGTGGACAGGGGCCAAACTATGGCTACACCTTC
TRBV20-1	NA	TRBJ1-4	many	CSAPTGGAEKLFF	TGCAGTGCCCCGACGGGGGGCGCGGAAAAACTGTTTTTT
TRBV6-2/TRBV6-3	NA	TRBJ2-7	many	CASSYRGEQYF	TGTGCCAGCAGTTACAGGGGCGAGCAGTACTTC
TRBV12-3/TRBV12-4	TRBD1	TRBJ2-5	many	CASSTWDSAGETQYF	TGTGCCAGCAGCACCTGGGACAGTGCTGGAGAGACCCAGTACTTC
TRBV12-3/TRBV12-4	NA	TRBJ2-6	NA	CAINLSGDTSSGANVLTF	TGTGCCATCAACCTTTCCGGGGACACAAGCTCTGGGGCCAACGTCCTGACTTTC
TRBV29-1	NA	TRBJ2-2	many	CSVDAGTGELFF	TGCAGCGTTGACGCCGGCACCGGGGAGCTGTTTTTT
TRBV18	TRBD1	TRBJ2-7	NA	CASSPTDRERYEQYF	TGTGCCAGCTCACCAACGGACAGGGAGAGATACGAGCAGTACTTC
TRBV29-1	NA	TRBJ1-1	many	CSVEELARVVSEAFF	TGCAGCGTTGAAGAATTGGCCAGGGTAGTATCTGAAGCTTTCTTT
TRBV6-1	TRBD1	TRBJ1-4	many	CASSEGDRMVEKLFF	TGTGCCAGCAGTGAAGGGGACAGGATGGTGGAAAAACTGTTTTTT
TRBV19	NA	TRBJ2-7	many	CASSTSGHSFYEQYF	TGTGCCAGTAGCACGTCCGGGCACAGCTTCTACGAGCAGTACTTC
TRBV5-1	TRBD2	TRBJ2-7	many	CASSAAGGADEQYF	TGCGCCAGCAGCGCCGCGGGAGGCGCCGACGAGCAGTACTTC
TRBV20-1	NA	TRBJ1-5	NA	CSARLRGGHQPQHF	TGCAGTGCACGCCTTCGGGGGGGGCATCAGCCCCAGCATTTT